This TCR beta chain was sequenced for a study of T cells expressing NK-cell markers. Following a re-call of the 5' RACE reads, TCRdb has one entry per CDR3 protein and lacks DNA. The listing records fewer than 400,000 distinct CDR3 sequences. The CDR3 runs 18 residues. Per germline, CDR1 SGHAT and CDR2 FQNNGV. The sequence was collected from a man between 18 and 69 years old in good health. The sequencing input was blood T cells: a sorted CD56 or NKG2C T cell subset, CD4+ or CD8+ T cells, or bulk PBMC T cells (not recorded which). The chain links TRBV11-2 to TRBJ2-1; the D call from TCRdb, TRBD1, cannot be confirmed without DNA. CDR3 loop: CASSFGDRVIKPYNEQFF.